These T cell receptor beta chains were read from a single sample in a study of blood T cell repertoires in COVID-19. Some clones are missing from TCRdb's copy, which holds only in-frame ones; the method was immunoSEQ multiplex PCR. The sample has about 160,000 clones, 82% seen once. Material: PBMCs or T cells enriched from blood (not recorded which). These receptor sequences come from a man in his sixties who had recovered from COVID-19. The CDR3 runs from the conserved cysteine through the conserved F or W. Fields, in order: clone size, D gene, CDR3 length, V gene, J gene, CDR3 DNA, CDR3 protein. A D gene is named only where the DNA matches it firmly. Expanded clones are given a class, and other clones once, few, many or no size at all.

.	TRBD1	18	TRBV4-2	TRBJ2-6	TGTGCCTCTTTAGCGTCTCAGGGGGCGCTCCCTGGGGCCAACGTCCTGACTTTC	CASLASQGALPGANVLTF
few	.	14	TRBV4-2	TRBJ2-7	TGTGCCAGCAGCCAAGGAGGGGGACACTACGAGCAGTACTTC	CASSQGGGHYEQYF
.	.	13	TRBV13	TRBJ1-1	TGTGCCAGCAGCCCTCGGGTCCTGGGTGAAGCTTTCTTT	CASSPRVLGEAFF
.	TRBD1	16	TRBV28	TRBJ1-3	TGTGCCAGCATCGGCCAGGGGGAGCCCTCTGGAAACACCATATATTTT	CASIGQGEPSGNTIYF
.	.	16	TRBV30	TRBJ2-7	TGTGCCTGGAGCCCGTCCCCTCGACAAAGCTCCTACGAGCAGTACTTC	CAWSPSPRQSSYEQYF
.	.	14	TRBV11-1	TRBJ2-1	TGTGCCAGCAGCCACGGCGGGGACTACAATGAGCAGTTCTTC	CASSHGGDYNEQFF
.	TRBD1	14	TRBV7-9	TRBJ1-2	TGTGCCAGCGGTCCTCCGGGACAGCATTATGGCTACACCTTC	CASGPPGQHYGYTF
once	TRBD2	16	TRBV9	TRBJ2-5	TGTGCCAGCAGCGCAGGAGGGGGACTAGGACAAGAGACCCAGTACTTC	CASSAGGGLGQETQYF
.	TRBD2	17	TRBV4-1	TRBJ2-7	TGCGCCAGCAGCCAAGAACGAGCGGGACTAGCAGGGTACGAGCAGTACTTC	CASSQERAGLAGYEQYF
.	TRBD1	16	TRBV10-3	TRBJ1-5	TGTGCCATCAGTGAAACTACCGGGACAGGCAATCAGCCCCAGCATTTT	CAISETTGTGNQPQHF
.	.	14	TRBV28	TRBJ1-3	TGTGCCAGCAGCCTCAGGGTAGGCGGAAACACCATATATTTT	CASSLRVGGNTIYF
.	.	12	TRBV7-3	TRBJ1-1	TGTGCCAGCAGCTCAAAGAACACTGAAGCTTTCTTT	CASSSKNTEAFF
.	TRBD1	14	TRBV28	TRBJ1-3	TGTGCCGGAAGAGACAGGGGGATGGGAAACACCATATATTTT	CAGRDRGMGNTIYF
few	.	13	TRBV9	TRBJ2-7	TGTGCCAGCAGCGGAGGATCAGGGCTCGAGCAGTACTTC	CASSGGSGLEQYF
.	TRBD1	14	TRBV5-1	TRBJ1-1	TGCGCCAGCAGCGGGACAGGGGGCTTCACTGAAGCTTTCTTT	CASSGTGGFTEAFF
.	TRBD1	17	TRBV11-2	TRBJ2-3	TGTGCCAGCAGCTTAGTATTACAGGGGGTAAGGACAGATACGCAGTATTTT	CASSLVLQGVRTDTQYF
.	.	14	TRBV20-1	TRBJ2-1	TGCAGTGCTAGTGGGGAGGAGTGGAACAATGAGCAGTTCTTC	CSASGEEWNNEQFF
many	.	13	TRBV28	TRBJ2-1	TGTGCCAGCAGTTCGGTACAAGAGGATGAGCAGTTCTTC	CASSSVQEDEQFF
.	TRBD1	17	TRBV9	TRBJ2-7	TGTGCCAGCAGCGTAGACCCCCGCCGGGACAGAGGTGGCGAGCAGTACTTC	CASSVDPRRDRGGEQYF
.	.	14	TRBV7-9	TRBJ1-6	TGTGCCAGCAGCCCTGGGGGGGTCGCTTCACCCCTCCACTTT	CASSPGGVASPLHF
once	TRBD2	15	TRBV5-1	TRBJ2-5	TGCGCCAGCAGCCTGGGACTAGCGGGAGCAGAGACCCAGTACTTC	CASSLGLAGAETQYF
.	.	15	TRBV10-3	TRBJ2-3	TGTGCCATCAGTGAGTCGACAGGCGCCACAGATACGCAGTATTTT	CAISESTGATDTQYF
.	.	14	TRBV30	TRBJ1-5	TGTGCCTGGAGTGCCCTCTTGGGAGATCAGCCCCAGCATTTT	CAWSALLGDQPQHF
.	TRBD2	16	TRBV6-1	TRBJ2-3	TGTGCCAGCAGTGAAGCGTTAGCGGGACTTACAGATACGCAGTATTTT	CASSEALAGLTDTQYF
.	.	12	TRBV30	TRBJ1-2	TGTGCCTGGAGTTGGGGGGGCTATGGCTACACCTTC	CAWSWGGYGYTF
medium-sized	TRBD1	14	TRBV30	TRBJ1-6	TGTGCCTGGAGCTCTGGACAGGATAATTCACCCCTCCACTTT	CAWSSGQDNSPLHF
.	.	15	TRBV6-5	TRBJ1-1	TGTGCCAGCAGCGCCTATAAGGGGGAGAACACTGAAGCTTTCTTT	CASSAYKGENTEAFF
.	.	11	TRBV20-1	TRBJ1-4	TGCAGTGCTAGGGCCCCACGGGAACTGTTTTTT	CSARAPRELFF
few	.	14	TRBV4-1	TRBJ2-1	TGCGCCAGCAGCCAAGTACTTTCCTACAATGAGCAGTTCTTC	CASSQVLSYNEQFF
.	TRBD1	14	TRBV10-1	TRBJ1-5	TGCGCCAGCGGGAAGACAGGGAACAATCAGCCCCAGCATTTT	CASGKTGNNQPQHF
.	.	13	TRBV24-1	TRBJ1-2	TGTGCCACCAGTGATCGACAGTACTATGGCTACACCTTC	CATSDRQYYGYTF
medium-sized	TRBD2	14	TRBV28	TRBJ2-7	TGTGCCAGCAGACCAGCGGGAGTGGGGTACGAGCAGTACTTC	CASRPAGVGYEQYF
.	TRBD1	15	TRBV11-3	TRBJ2-5	TGTGCCAGCAGCATAACTGGACAGGGGGCTGAGACCCAGTACTTC	CASSITGQGAETQYF
.	TRBD1	13	TRBV15	TRBJ1-4	TGTGCCACCAGCAGAGATCCGGGGACAGAACTGTTTTTT	CATSRDPGTELFF
.	.	14	TRBV3-1/TRBV3-2	TRBJ1-2	TGTGCCAGCAGCCAAGAGGACCGGGGAAGTGGCTACACCTTC	CASSQEDRGSGYTF
.	.	13	TRBV11-2	TRBJ1-1	TGTGCCAGCACCGTACACAGGGCCACTGAAGCTTTCTTT	CASTVHRATEAFF
.	TRBD1	14	TRBV3-1/TRBV3-2	TRBJ1-5	TGTGCCAGCAGCCCGGACAGGGCGGATCAGCCCCAGCATTTT	CASSPDRADQPQHF
.	TRBD2	16	TRBV9	TRBJ2-7	TGTGCCAGCAGCGTAGGTTTGGGACTAGCGATCGACGAGCAGTACTTC	CASSVGLGLAIDEQYF
.	.	13	TRBV5-1	TRBJ2-5	TGCGCCAGCAGCCGGGACTACCAAGAGACCCAGTACTTC	CASSRDYQETQYF
.	TRBD2	15	TRBV3-1/TRBV3-2	TRBJ2-7	TGTGCCAGCAGCCATGCGGGGGGGGGCTCCTACGAGCAGTACTTC	CASSHAGGGSYEQYF